This TCR beta chain is drawn from a study of regulatory T cells in long-lasting Graves disease. Overall study findings and caveats: TRBV28, TRBJ1-2 and TRBJ2-5 emerged as the favored segments in persistent disease. Patients with persistent Graves' had lower TCR diversity than newly diagnosed patients. Among persistent patients, a larger number of public clonotypes were shared (around 3,000) than among newly diagnosed patients (more than 850).

This clonotype was observed a handful of times. What it binds is unknown. One end of the junction is discordant with germline, which a read error may explain. To make TCR beta libraries, researchers used iRepertoire HTBI primers and Arm-PCR of CDR3 regions. Authors' data handling: Sample data revealed fewer than 70 TRBV and 11 to 15 TRBJ segments. MiXCR was run by TCRdb on the multiplex PCR reads, yielding one entry per CDR3 protein. These V and J calls rely on TCRdb rather than the paper's analysis. The data contain under 350,000 distinct CDR3 sequences, around a fifth of them seen just once; the ten biggest clones take up about 61%. CDR3 length: 14 residues. Germline assignment: CDR1 MDHEN and CDR2 SYDVKM. This sample's time point: persistent/refractory GD, antithyroid drugs over 5 years with positive TRAb. The TCR library was prepared using RNA isolated from PBMCs.

The rearrangement joins TRBV28 to TRBJ2-3, with a possible D match to TRBD1 (7 bases). Sequenced here: peripheral blood mononuclear cells (PBMCs), sampled when the disease was refractory, from a patient treated with antithyroid drugs. The source is a female donor with Graves disease. In DNA, the CDR3 is TGTGCCAGCGGTTTCCAGGGGGGAACAGATACGCAGTATTTT. Amino acid sequence: CASGFQGGTDTQYF.